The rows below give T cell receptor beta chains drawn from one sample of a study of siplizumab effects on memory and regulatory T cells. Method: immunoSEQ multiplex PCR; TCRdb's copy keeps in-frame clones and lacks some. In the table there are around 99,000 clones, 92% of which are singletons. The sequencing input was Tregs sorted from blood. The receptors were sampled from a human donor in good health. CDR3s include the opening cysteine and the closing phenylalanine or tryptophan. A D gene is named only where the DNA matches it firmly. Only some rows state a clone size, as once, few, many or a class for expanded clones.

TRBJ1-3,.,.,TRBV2,TGTGCCAGCAGACCGGGCGGGGGTCCTGGAAACACCATATATTTT,CASRPGGGPGNTIYF
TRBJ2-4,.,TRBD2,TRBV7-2,TGTGCCAGCAACGGCCTGGGACTAGCGGGAGCCAAAAACATTCAGTACTTC,CASNGLGLAGAKNIQYF
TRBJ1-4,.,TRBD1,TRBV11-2,TGTGCCAGCAGCATCGGGACAGGGGGAGGGGGTGAAAAACTGTTTTTT,CASSIGTGGGGEKLFF
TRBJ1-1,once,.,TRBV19,TGTGCCAGTAGTATAACATCAGGGAACACTGAAGCTTTCTTT,CASSITSGNTEAFF
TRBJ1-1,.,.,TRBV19,TGTGCCAGTACCCAACAGGGCTCGAACACTGAAGCTTTCTTT,CASTQQGSNTEAFF
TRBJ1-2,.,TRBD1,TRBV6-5,TGTGCCAGCAGTTACAACGGACAGGTTGATGGTGGCTACACCTTC,CASSYNGQVDGGYTF
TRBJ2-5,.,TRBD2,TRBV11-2,TGTGCCAGCAGGCTTGGCGGGGGGGTGGAGACCCAGTACTTC,CASRLGGGVETQYF
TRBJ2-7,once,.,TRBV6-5,TGTGCCAGCAGTTACTCGGGACACCAATCCTACGAGCAGTACTTC,CASSYSGHQSYEQYF
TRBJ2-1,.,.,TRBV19,TGTGCCAGTAGTATAGGTGGGGCTCCCTATGGGAATGAGCAGTTCTTC,CASSIGGAPYGNEQFF
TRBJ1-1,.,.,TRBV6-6,TGTGCCAGCCCCTCCGTAGGGACTGAAGCTTTCTTT,CASPSVGTEAFF
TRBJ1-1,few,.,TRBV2,TGTGCCAGCAGTGAAGCGCTGGGAGCTTTCTTT,CASSEALGAFF
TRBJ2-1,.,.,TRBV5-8,TGTGCCAGCAGCTTGGGCCTCGGGACTTACAATGAGCAGTTCTTC,CASSLGLGTYNEQFF
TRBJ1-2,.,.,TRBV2,TGTGCCAGCACTTGGAACTATGGCTACACCTTC,CASTWNYGYTF
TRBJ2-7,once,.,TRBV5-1,TGCGCCAGCAGCTTGGCCGAGGAAGGTCGCGAGCAGTACTTC,CASSLAEEGREQYF
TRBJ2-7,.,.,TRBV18,TGTGCCAGCTCACCACCTGGGTCCTTTGGCGAGCAGTACTTC,CASSPPGSFGEQYF
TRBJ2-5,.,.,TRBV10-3,TGTGCCATCAGTGAAATTGCGTCCTCCGGCCAAGAGACCCAGTACTTC,CAISEIASSGQETQYF
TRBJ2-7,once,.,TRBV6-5,TGTGCCAGCCTACCACGGCTGGGCTCCTACGAGCAGTACTTC,CASLPRLGSYEQYF